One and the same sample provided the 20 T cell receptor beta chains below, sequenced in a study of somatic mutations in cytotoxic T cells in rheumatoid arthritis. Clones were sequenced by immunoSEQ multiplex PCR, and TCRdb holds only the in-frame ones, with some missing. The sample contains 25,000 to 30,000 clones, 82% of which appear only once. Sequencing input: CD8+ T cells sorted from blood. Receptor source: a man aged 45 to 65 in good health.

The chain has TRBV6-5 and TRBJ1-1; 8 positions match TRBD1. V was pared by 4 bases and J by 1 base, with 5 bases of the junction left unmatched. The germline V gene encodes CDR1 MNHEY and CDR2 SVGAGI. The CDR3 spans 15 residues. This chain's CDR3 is CASSFRTGTNTEAFF. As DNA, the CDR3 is TGTGCCAGCAGTTTCCGGACAGGGACGAACACTGAAGCTTTCTTT.

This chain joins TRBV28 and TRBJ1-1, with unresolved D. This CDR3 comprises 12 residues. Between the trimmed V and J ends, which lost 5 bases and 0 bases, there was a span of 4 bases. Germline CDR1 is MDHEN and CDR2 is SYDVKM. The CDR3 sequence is CASSVMNTEAFF. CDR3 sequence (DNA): TGTGCCAGCAGTGTGATGAACACTGAAGCTTTCTTT.

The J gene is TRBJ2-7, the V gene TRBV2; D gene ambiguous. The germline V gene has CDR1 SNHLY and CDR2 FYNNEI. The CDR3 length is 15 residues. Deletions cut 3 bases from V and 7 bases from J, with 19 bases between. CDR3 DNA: TGTGCCAGCAGTGATAGGCGGAGAGGCGGTGAGGAGCAGTACTTC. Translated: CASSDRRRGGEEQYF.

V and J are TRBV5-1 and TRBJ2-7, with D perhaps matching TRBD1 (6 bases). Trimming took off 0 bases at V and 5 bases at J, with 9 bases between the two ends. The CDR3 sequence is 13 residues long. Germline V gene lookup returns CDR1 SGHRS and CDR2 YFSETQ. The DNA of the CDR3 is TGCGCCAGCAGCTTGGGGGCAGGGGACGAGCAGTACTTC. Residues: CASSLGAGDEQYF.

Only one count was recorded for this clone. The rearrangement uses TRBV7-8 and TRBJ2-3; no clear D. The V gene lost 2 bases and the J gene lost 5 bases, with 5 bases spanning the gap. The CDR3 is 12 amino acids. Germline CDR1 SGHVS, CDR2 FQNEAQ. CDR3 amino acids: CASSLYRDTQYF. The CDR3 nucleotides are TGTGCCAGCAGCTTATACAGAGATACGCAGTATTTT.

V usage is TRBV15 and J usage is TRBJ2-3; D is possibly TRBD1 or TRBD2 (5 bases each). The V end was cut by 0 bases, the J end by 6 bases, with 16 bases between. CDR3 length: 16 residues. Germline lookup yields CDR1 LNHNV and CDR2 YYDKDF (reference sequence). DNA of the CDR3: TGTGCCACCAGCAGAGATCGCGCGGAGGCAGGGGATACGCAGTATTTT. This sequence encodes CATSRDRAEAGDTQYF.

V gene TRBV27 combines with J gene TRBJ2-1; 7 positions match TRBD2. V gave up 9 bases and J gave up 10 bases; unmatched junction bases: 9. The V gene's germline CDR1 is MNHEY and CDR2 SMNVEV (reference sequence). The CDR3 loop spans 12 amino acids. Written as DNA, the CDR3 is TGTGCCAGTCGGACTAGTCTTGAGGAGCAGTTCTTC. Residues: CASRTSLEEQFF.

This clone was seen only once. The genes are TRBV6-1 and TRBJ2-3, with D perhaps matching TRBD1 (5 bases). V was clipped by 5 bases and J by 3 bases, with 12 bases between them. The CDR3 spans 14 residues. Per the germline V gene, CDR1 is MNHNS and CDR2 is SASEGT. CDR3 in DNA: TGTGCCAGCAGTCCAGGGCGGAGAACAGATACGCAGTATTTT. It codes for CASSPGRRTDTQYF.

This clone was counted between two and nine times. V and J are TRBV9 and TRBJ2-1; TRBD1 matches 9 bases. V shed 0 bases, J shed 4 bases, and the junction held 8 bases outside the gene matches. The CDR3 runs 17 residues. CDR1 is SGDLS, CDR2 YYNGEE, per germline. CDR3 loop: CASSVAGGQGSYNEQFF. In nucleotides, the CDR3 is TGTGCCAGCAGCGTAGCAGGGGGACAGGGATCATACAATGAGCAGTTCTTC.

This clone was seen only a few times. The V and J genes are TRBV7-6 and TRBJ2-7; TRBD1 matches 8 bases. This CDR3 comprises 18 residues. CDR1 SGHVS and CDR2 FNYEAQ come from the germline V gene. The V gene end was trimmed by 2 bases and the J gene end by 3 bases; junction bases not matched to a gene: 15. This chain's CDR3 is CASSLRTGTSMVLYEQYF. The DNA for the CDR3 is TGTGCCAGCAGCTTACGGACAGGGACCTCCATGGTCCTCTACGAGCAGTACTTC.

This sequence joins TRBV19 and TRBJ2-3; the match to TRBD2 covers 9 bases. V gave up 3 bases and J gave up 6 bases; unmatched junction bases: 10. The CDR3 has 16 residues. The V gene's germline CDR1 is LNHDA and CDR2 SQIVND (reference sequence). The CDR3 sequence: CASSMRGSGRRDTQYF. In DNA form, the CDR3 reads TGTGCCAGTAGTATGAGAGGGAGCGGGAGGAGGGATACGCAGTATTTT.

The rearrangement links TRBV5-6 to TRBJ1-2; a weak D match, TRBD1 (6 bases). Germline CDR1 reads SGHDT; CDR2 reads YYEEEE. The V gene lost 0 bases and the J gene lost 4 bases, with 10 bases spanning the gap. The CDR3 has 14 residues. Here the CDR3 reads CASSLGTAVYGYTF. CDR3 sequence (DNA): TGTGCCAGCAGCTTGGGGACAGCTGTCTATGGCTACACCTTC. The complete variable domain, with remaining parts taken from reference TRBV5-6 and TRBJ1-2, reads DAGVTQSPTHLIKTRGQQVTLRCSPKSGHDTVSWYQQALGQGPQFIFQYYEEEERQRGNFPDRFSGHQFPNYSSELNVNALLLGDSALYLCASSLGTAVYGYTFGSGTRLTVV.

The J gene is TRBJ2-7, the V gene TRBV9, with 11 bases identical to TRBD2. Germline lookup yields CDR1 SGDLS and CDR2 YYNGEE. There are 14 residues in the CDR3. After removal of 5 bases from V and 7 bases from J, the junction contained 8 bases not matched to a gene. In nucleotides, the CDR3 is TGTGCCAGCAGTATAGCGGGAGGGCCTTGGGAGCAGTACTTC. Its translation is CASSIAGGPWEQYF. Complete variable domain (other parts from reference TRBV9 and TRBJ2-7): DSGVTQTPKHLITATGQRVTLRCSPRSGDLSVYWYQQSLDQGLQFLIQYYNGEERAKGNILERFSAQQFPDLHSELNLSSLELGDSALYFCASSIAGGPWEQYFGPGTRLTVT.

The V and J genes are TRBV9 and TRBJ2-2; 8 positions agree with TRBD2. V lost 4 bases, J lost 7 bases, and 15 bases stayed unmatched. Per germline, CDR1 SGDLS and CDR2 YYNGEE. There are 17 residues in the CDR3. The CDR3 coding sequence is TGTGCCAGCAGCCCGACCCCTAGCGGGCCGACCATCGGGGAGCTGTTTTTT. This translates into CASSPTPSGPTIGELFF.

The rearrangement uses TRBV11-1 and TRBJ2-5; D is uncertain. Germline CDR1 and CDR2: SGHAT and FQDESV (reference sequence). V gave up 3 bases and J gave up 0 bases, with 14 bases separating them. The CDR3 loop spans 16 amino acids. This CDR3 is CASSFTATRYQETQYF. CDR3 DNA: TGTGCCAGCAGCTTCACAGCGACTCGGTACCAAGAGACCCAGTACTTC.

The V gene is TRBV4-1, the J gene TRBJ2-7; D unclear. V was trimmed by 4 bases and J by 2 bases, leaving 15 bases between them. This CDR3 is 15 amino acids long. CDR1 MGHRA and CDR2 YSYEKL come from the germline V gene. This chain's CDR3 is CASSPSNLPTYEQYF. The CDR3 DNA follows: TGCGCCAGCAGCCCGTCTAATCTCCCCACCTACGAGCAGTACTTC.

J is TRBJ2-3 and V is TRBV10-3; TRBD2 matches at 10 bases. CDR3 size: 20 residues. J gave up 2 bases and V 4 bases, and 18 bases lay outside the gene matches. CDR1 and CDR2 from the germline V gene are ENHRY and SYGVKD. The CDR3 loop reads CAISVVGRTSGPSNTDTQYF. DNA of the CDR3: TGTGCCATCAGTGTTGTCGGTAGGACTAGCGGCCCCAGCAACACAGATACGCAGTATTTT.

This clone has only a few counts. This CDR3 is CASSYSTGGYEQYF. CDR3 nucleotide sequence: TGTGCCAGCAGTTATTCGACAGGGGGCTACGAGCAGTACTTC. The chain carries TRBV6-6 and TRBJ2-7, with 9 positions matching TRBD1. Per germline, CDR1 MNHNY and CDR2 SVGAGI (reference sequence). V lost 3 bases, J lost 3 bases, and 3 bases stayed unmatched. The CDR3 contains 14 residues.

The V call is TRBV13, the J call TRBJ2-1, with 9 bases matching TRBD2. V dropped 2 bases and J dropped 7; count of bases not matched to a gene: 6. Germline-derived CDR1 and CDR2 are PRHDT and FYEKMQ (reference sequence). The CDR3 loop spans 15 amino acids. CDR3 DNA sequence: TGTGCCAGCAGCTTATTTAGCGGGAGCCGGAATGAGCAGTTCTTC. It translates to CASSLFSGSRNEQFF.

CDR3 in DNA: TGTGCCAGTAGTGGCTGGACTTACGAGCAGTACTTC. It is translated as CASSGWTYEQYF. V gene TRBV6-6 combines with J gene TRBJ2-7; D is perhaps TRBD2 (5 bases). The V end lost 9 bases, the J end lost 4 bases, and 13 bases lay between the germline ends. The CDR3 has 12 amino acids. CDR1 is MNHNY, CDR2 SVGAGI, per germline (reference sequence).